What follows are 10 T cell receptor beta chains derived from one specimen sequenced in a study of OX40 agonist ivuxolimab in advanced cancers. Profiling relied on immunoSEQ multiplex PCR, and the TCRdb table lists in-frame clones only, not all of them. The sample carries more than 35,000 clones, 60% to 85% recorded once. The material was CD4+ or CD8+ T cells sorted from blood, obtained in a trial of the OX40 agonist ivuxolimab. The receptor set was obtained from an adult with an advanced solid tumor such as melanoma, head and neck, liver or kidney cancer.

V and J are TRBV27 and TRBJ1-1; 7 nucleotides align to TRBD1. The germline V gene encodes CDR1 MNHEY and CDR2 SMNVEV (reference sequence). This CDR3 is built from 15 residues. The V gene end was trimmed by 5 bases and the J gene end by 6 bases; junction bases not matched to a gene: 12. The CDR3 loop is CASSALDRDGAEAFF. The CDR3 nucleotides are TGTGCCAGCAGTGCCCTAGACAGGGACGGCGCTGAAGCTTTCTTT.

V and J are TRBV5-4 and TRBJ1-1; the D is unclear. This CDR3 spans 12 amino acids. Germline V gene lookup returns CDR1 SGHNT and CDR2 YYREEE (reference sequence). V shed 0 bases and J shed 9 bases, with 9 bases lying between them. CDR3 residues: CASSLERGKAFF. CDR3 nucleotides: TGTGCCAGCAGCTTGGAGCGGGGAAAAGCTTTCTTT.

V is TRBV7-2 and J is TRBJ2-7, with 9 bases aligning to TRBD2. Germline lookup yields CDR1 SGHTA and CDR2 FQGNSA. The CDR3 has 14 residues. V gave up 2 bases and J gave up 3 bases; unmatched junction bases: 2. CDR3 sequence: CASSLTSGFYEQYF. The CDR3 DNA reads as TGTGCCAGCAGCTTAACTAGCGGGTTCTACGAGCAGTACTTC.

J is TRBJ2-7 and V is TRBV4-2, with a tentative D call TRBD2 (6 bases). V was pared by 6 bases and J by 1 base, with 10 bases between. The CDR3 is 13 amino acids. Germline V gene lookup returns CDR1 LGHNA and CDR2 YNFKEQ. The CDR3 DNA sequence: TGTGCCAGCAGGAGAGCGGGTTCCTACGAGCAGTACTTC. It translates to CASRRAGSYEQYF.

The chain combines TRBV28 with TRBJ1-1; no definite D call. The V end lost 3 bases, the J end lost 6 bases, and 8 bases lay between the germline ends. CDR3 length: 12 residues. The germline gives CDR1 MDHEN, CDR2 SYDVKM. The CDR3 sequence is CASSFLKAEAFF. In DNA form, the CDR3 reads TGTGCCAGCAGTTTTCTCAAGGCTGAAGCTTTCTTT.

CDR3 sequence: CASSSSGSGSSGELFF. CDR3 coding DNA: TGCGCCAGCAGCTCCTCGGGTAGCGGGAGCTCCGGGGAGCTGTTTTTT. The V call is TRBV5-1, the J call TRBJ2-2, with 9 bases identical to TRBD2. The CDR3 sequence is 16 residues long. J lost 6 bases, V lost 3 bases, and 9 bases had no gene match. Looked up from germline, CDR1 is SGHRS and CDR2 is YFSETQ.

The chain joins TRBV30 to TRBJ1-5; TRBD1 matches at 8 bases. Germline V gene data show CDR1 as GTSNPN and CDR2 as SVGIG (reference sequence). The CDR3 is 14 amino acids. Trimming took 2 bases from V and 7 from J; bases not matched to a gene: 7. The CDR3 is CAWSNGQGGQPQHF. The CDR3 nucleotides read TGTGCCTGGAGTAACGGACAGGGCGGCCAGCCCCAGCATTTT.

This clone was seen more than once but under ten times. The chain links TRBV28 to TRBJ1-5, with D hard to call. The CDR3 sequence is 15 residues long. V was clipped by 2 bases and J by 2 bases, with 10 bases between them. CDR1 and CDR2 (germline): MDHEN, SYDVKM. CDR3 DNA: TGTGCCAGCAGTTTAGGGTGGACGGGCAATCAGCCCCAGCATTTT. Translated: CASSLGWTGNQPQHF.

The rearrangement joins TRBV10-3 to TRBJ2-1, with TRBD2 identical over 12 bases. This CDR3 has 14 residues. V lost 10 bases to trimming and J lost 4 bases; unmatched junction nucleotides: 5. Per the germline V gene, CDR1 is ENHRY and CDR2 is SYGVKD. CDR3 DNA sequence: TGTGCCACCAAACTAGCGGGAGGTTACAATGAGCAGTTCTTC. Amino acids: CATKLAGGYNEQFF.

The CDR3 region has the DNA TGTGCCAGCAGCTCATCGGGGGGACCTGGATACAATGAGCAGTTCTTC. The encoded protein is CASSSSGGPGYNEQFF. V is TRBV7-2 and J is TRBJ2-1; 7 bases fit TRBD2. The CDR3 is 16 amino acids. With V trimmed by 4 bases and J by 4 bases, 10 bases remained unmatched. The germline V gene encodes CDR1 SGHTA and CDR2 FQGNSA.